A selection of T cell receptor beta chains follows, all from one sample in a study of CXCR3-negative and CXCR3-positive naive CD8 T cells. TCRdb derives one entry per CDR3 protein from the 5' RACE reads, leaving out DNA. This repertoire includes 50,000 to 65,000 distinct CDR3 sequences. The sequencing input was naive CXCR3- CD8+ T cells from blood. Receptors were obtained from a human donor in good health. Some clones in this sample may be carry-over from other donors' samples. Both conserved end residues are part of each CDR3. The size entry is marked missing in some rows and otherwise reads once, few, many or a size class.

clone_size: NA
j_call: TRBJ2-1
v_call: TRBV6-5
cdr3_aa: CASSGGDREVDEQFF

clone_size: NA
j_call: TRBJ2-7
v_call: TRBV7-2
cdr3_aa: CASSPGRAREQYF

clone_size: NA
j_call: TRBJ2-3
v_call: TRBV7-2
cdr3_aa: CASSPGLAGTPTDTQYF

clone_size: NA
j_call: TRBJ2-2
v_call: TRBV15
cdr3_aa: CATSTLGQNRELFF

clone_size: medium-sized
j_call: TRBJ2-3
v_call: TRBV11-2
cdr3_aa: CASSLLTTDTQYF

clone_size: NA
j_call: TRBJ2-5
v_call: TRBV29-1
cdr3_aa: CSVKDAEETQYF

clone_size: NA
j_call: TRBJ2-1
v_call: TRBV7-6
cdr3_aa: CASSLVESNEQFF

clone_size: NA
j_call: TRBJ2-1
v_call: TRBV12-3/TRBV12-4
cdr3_aa: CASSYRGPYNEQFF

clone_size: NA
j_call: TRBJ2-2
v_call: TRBV29-1
cdr3_aa: CSVEPDTGELFF

clone_size: NA
j_call: TRBJ2-5
v_call: TRBV4-3
cdr3_aa: CASSQGGTGQETQYF

clone_size: NA
j_call: TRBJ2-5
v_call: TRBV12-3/TRBV12-4
cdr3_aa: CASSLSYQETQYF

clone_size: NA
j_call: TRBJ2-7
v_call: TRBV6-1
cdr3_aa: CASSPDRDISSYEQYF

clone_size: NA
j_call: TRBJ2-7
v_call: TRBV12-3/TRBV12-4
cdr3_aa: CASSLTAGAAYEQYF

clone_size: NA
j_call: TRBJ2-1
v_call: TRBV4-1
cdr3_aa: CASSAPGVGEQFF

clone_size: NA
j_call: TRBJ1-6
v_call: TRBV19
cdr3_aa: CASTPSFGSPLHF

clone_size: NA
j_call: TRBJ2-7
v_call: TRBV7-2
cdr3_aa: CASSPGAGAYEQYF

clone_size: medium-sized
j_call: TRBJ1-1
v_call: TRBV6-1
cdr3_aa: CASRDRMWSVNTEAFF

clone_size: NA
j_call: TRBJ1-1
v_call: TRBV7-9
cdr3_aa: CASTLVLVNTEAFF

clone_size: NA
j_call: TRBJ2-7
v_call: TRBV7-9
cdr3_aa: CASSLVQGPYEQYF

clone_size: NA
j_call: TRBJ1-1
v_call: TRBV5-1
cdr3_aa: CASSLGSDFEAFF

clone_size: NA
j_call: TRBJ2-4
v_call: TRBV28
cdr3_aa: CASSSFVGDIQYF

clone_size: NA
j_call: TRBJ1-2
v_call: TRBV7-9
cdr3_aa: CASSFSPAEANYGYTF

clone_size: NA
j_call: TRBJ2-1
v_call: TRBV21-1
cdr3_aa: CASSKAGDLNCEQFF

clone_size: NA
j_call: TRBJ2-3
v_call: TRBV30
cdr3_aa: CAWRPSGDRATNTQYF

clone_size: NA
j_call: TRBJ2-3
v_call: TRBV5-1
cdr3_aa: CASSFGGLYRTDTQYF

clone_size: medium-sized
j_call: TRBJ1-2
v_call: TRBV29-1
cdr3_aa: CSVEDGQEEYFNYGYTF

clone_size: NA
j_call: TRBJ2-7
v_call: TRBV29-1
cdr3_aa: CSVESGTGGYEQYF

clone_size: NA
j_call: TRBJ1-1
v_call: TRBV6-1
cdr3_aa: CASSLGPGMGTEAFF

clone_size: NA
j_call: TRBJ2-3
v_call: TRBV3-1
cdr3_aa: CASSQDRTDTQYF

clone_size: NA
j_call: TRBJ1-5
v_call: TRBV27
cdr3_aa: CASRGGEGPQHF

clone_size: NA
j_call: TRBJ1-6
v_call: TRBV4-3
cdr3_aa: CASSQSPDSPLHF

clone_size: NA
j_call: TRBJ2-2
v_call: TRBV13
cdr3_aa: CASSSIMGDKSSGELFF

clone_size: NA
j_call: TRBJ2-1
v_call: TRBV29-1
cdr3_aa: CSVIAGPYYNEQFF

clone_size: NA
j_call: TRBJ1-1
v_call: TRBV29-1
cdr3_aa: CSVVGATEAFF

clone_size: NA
j_call: TRBJ1-1
v_call: TRBV12-3/TRBV12-4
cdr3_aa: CASRPPYQVGLEKTNTEAFF

clone_size: NA
j_call: TRBJ2-1
v_call: TRBV19
cdr3_aa: CASNEAGGAYNEQFF

clone_size: NA
j_call: TRBJ2-7
v_call: TRBV28
cdr3_aa: CASSPGTYSYEQYF

clone_size: NA
j_call: TRBJ1-2
v_call: TRBV6-1
cdr3_aa: CASSAWTGSGGYTF

clone_size: NA
j_call: TRBJ2-7
v_call: TRBV14
cdr3_aa: CASSQGWDGVYYEQYF

clone_size: NA
j_call: TRBJ1-4
v_call: TRBV6-6
cdr3_aa: CASRYRAQELNEKLFF

clone_size: medium-sized
j_call: TRBJ2-2
v_call: TRBV6-4
cdr3_aa: CASSDEDAGELFF